What follows are 18 T cell receptor beta chains derived from one specimen sequenced in a study of early T cells in non-severe SARS-CoV-2 infection (dated by TCRdb to about 2021). Receptors were amplified or captured by 5' RACE. Sequencing was performed on a NextSeq 500. In TCRdb, the public reads were trimmed at Q25 with fastp and aligned with MiXCR, with productive beta chains retained. Entries that share a CDR3 protein sequence are merged under the most common genes and DNA. The sample has tens of thousands of distinct CDR3 sequences on record, around a tenth of them singletons. Jointly, the top ten make up just under 6% of the sample. The sample taken for sequencing was whole blood. Receptors were obtained from an adult who was a healthcare worker with PCR-confirmed SARS-CoV-2 infection or an uninfected control (not recorded which).

This clonotype was observed a handful of times. This chain connects TRBV3-1 to TRBJ2-5; a weak D match, TRBD1 (7 bases). V was cut by 2 bases and J by 4 bases, with 17 bases left in between. CDR3 length: 16 residues. Germline values: CDR1 LGHDT, CDR2 YNNKEL (reference sequence). DNA for the CDR3: TGTGCCAGCAGCCAACCACGGAGGGGGCTGGGAGAGACCCAGTACTTC. Its translation is CASSQPRRGLGETQYF.

This clonotype has more than one count but fewer than ten. The rearrangement joins TRBV3-1 to TRBJ1-4; D gene unclear. This CDR3 is 12 amino acids long. Trimming shortened V by 0 bases and J by 8 bases, and 4 bases separated the two germline ends. The germline V gene has CDR1 LGHDT and CDR2 YNNKEL (reference sequence). CDR3 bases: TGTGCCAGCAGCCAAGATGTCGAAAAACTGTTTTTT. Translating it yields CASSQDVEKLFF.

This clonotype was seen many times. V is TRBV5-8 and J is TRBJ1-2; 9 positions agree with TRBD1. Looked up from germline, CDR1 is SGHTS and CDR2 is YDEGEE. This CDR3 spans 18 amino acids. V dropped 3 bases and J dropped 4; count of bases not matched to a gene: 16. CDR3 nucleotides: TGTGCCAGCAGCTCCACACGGGACAGGGCCTCTGTTGGCTATGGCTACACCTTC. It is translated as CASSSTRDRASVGYGYTF.

This clonotype has just a few counts. The V call is TRBV5-5, the J call TRBJ1-2; no firm D call. The CDR3 sequence is 13 residues long. Germline V gene lookup returns CDR1 SGHKS and CDR2 YYEKEE (reference sequence). V was cut by 0 bases and J by 6 bases, with 9 bases left in between. CDR3 coding DNA: TGTGCCAGCAGCTTGGGGCACGTTGATGGCTACACCTTC. This translates into CASSLGHVDGYTF.

This clonotype was seen many times. This chain uses TRBV6-5 with TRBJ1-3; D unresolved. The germline CDR1 and CDR2 sequences are MNHEY and SVGAGI. The CDR3 has 14 residues. Trimming stripped 0 bases from V and 7 bases from J, with 10 bases between. The CDR3 DNA reads TGTGCCAGCAGTTACTCGTCCCCGGGGAACACCATATATTTT. This codes for CASSYSSPGNTIYF.

The table lists this clonotype with a count of one. A much larger clone sits a single nucleotide away, making a read error possible. The chain combines TRBV4-3 with TRBJ2-3; 7 positions match TRBD1. This CDR3 is built from 15 residues. The germline gives CDR1 LGHNA, CDR2 YSLEER. CDR3 nucleotide sequence: TGCGCCAGCAGCCAAGGTTCTGACAGGGCAGATATGCAGTATTTT. Protein product: CASSQGSDRADMQYF.

This clonotype was detected ten times or more. V is TRBV12-3 or TRBV12-4 and J is TRBJ2-1, with 9 bases fitting TRBD1. The length of the CDR3 is 14 residues. V lost 6 bases and J lost 6; bases outside the gene matches: 6. CDR3: CASSRDRASNEQFF. DNA of the CDR3: TGTGCCAGCAGCCGGGACAGGGCATCCAATGAGCAGTTCTTC.

Only a few counts were recorded for this clonotype. J is TRBJ2-2 and V is TRBV7-2; TRBD2 matches 7 bases. The CDR3 totals 14 residues. The V gene's germline CDR1 is SGHTA and CDR2 FQGNSA. V trimming: 5 bases; J trimming: 3 bases; junction bases outside the gene matches: 3. In DNA, the CDR3 is TGTGCCAGCAGCCCGGGGGGTTACACCGGGGAGCTGTTTTTT. This codes for CASSPGGYTGELFF. Full variable domain (remainder filled in from reference TRBV7-2 and TRBJ2-2): GAGVSQSPSNKVTEKGKDVELRCDPISGHTALYWYRQSLGQGLEFLIYFQGNSAPDKSGLPSDRFSAERTGGSVSTLTIQRTQQEDSAVYLCASSPGGYTGELFFGEGSRLTVL.

The chain has TRBV7-9 and TRBJ1-1, with 12 positions matching TRBD1. The CDR3 sequence is 15 residues long. Germline loops: CDR1 SEHNR, CDR2 FQNEAQ (reference sequence). Trimming took 5 bases from V and 5 from J; bases not matched to a gene: 6. CDR3 protein: CASSLGQGAGTEAFF. The CDR3 DNA is TGTGCCAGCAGCCTGGGACAGGGGGCGGGGACTGAAGCTTTCTTT.

This clonotype was observed at least ten times. V and J are TRBV4-1 and TRBJ2-3, with TRBD2 identical over 9 bases. Trimming at V came to 4 bases and at J to 1 base, leaving 3 bases not matched to a gene. This CDR3 is built from 15 residues. CDR1 and CDR2 from the germline V gene are MGHRA and YSYEKL. DNA of the CDR3: TGCGCCAGCAGCCTTAGACTAGCGGGCACAGATACGCAGTATTTT. Encoded protein: CASSLRLAGTDTQYF.

This clonotype was observed many times. The J gene is TRBJ2-5, the V gene TRBV20-1; possibly TRBD2 for D (6 bases). There are 15 residues in the CDR3. Germline V gives CDR1 DFQATT, CDR2 SNEGSKA (reference sequence). V lost 0 bases and J 4 bases, leaving 15 bases between the germline ends. In nucleotides, the CDR3 is TGCAGTGCTAGAGATCAGAGGGTCGGGGGAGAGACCCAGTACTTC. Its translation is CSARDQRVGGETQYF.

This clonotype was detected ten times or more. The chain has TRBV27 and TRBJ1-1; 7 bases line up with TRBD1. Germline-derived CDR1 and CDR2 are MNHEY and SMNVEV (reference sequence). The CDR3 is made up of 17 amino acids. The trim removed 2 bases at V and 3 bases at J, leaving 12 bases unmatched. CDR3 nucleotides: TGTGCCAGCAGTTTACTCGCACCCCGACAGGGTTACACTGAAGCTTTCTTT. Protein: CASSLLAPRQGYTEAFF.

This clonotype was seen repeatedly, ten times or more. The genes are TRBV30 and TRBJ1-1; a possible D gene is TRBD1 (6 bases). Trimming took 2 bases from V and 11 from J, leaving 12 bases between them. The germline V gene encodes CDR1 GTSNPN and CDR2 SVGIG (reference sequence). The CDR3 runs to 11 residues. The CDR3 reads CAWSTGAGAFF. The DNA for the CDR3 is TGTGCCTGGAGTACGGGGGCAGGGGCTTTCTTT. Full variable domain (missing parts from reference TRBV30 and TRBJ1-1): SQTIHQWPATLVQPVGSPLSLECTVEGTSNPNLYWYRQAAGRGLQLLFYSVGIGQISSEVPQNLSASRPQDRQFILSSKKLLLSDSGFYLCAWSTGAGAFFGQGTRLTVV.

This clonotype was counted many times. The CDR3 spells CAWSPSGTSGQDEQFF. CDR3 nucleotide sequence: TGTGCCTGGAGTCCATCCGGGACTAGCGGGCAGGATGAGCAGTTCTTC. This chain connects TRBV30 to TRBJ2-1; 12 bases match TRBD2. The length of the CDR3 is 16 residues. Germline V lookup: CDR1 GTSNPN, CDR2 SVGIG (reference sequence). V lost 2 bases to trimming and J lost 8 bases; unmatched junction nucleotides: 10.

This clonotype appeared many times. This rearrangement joins TRBV12-3 or TRBV12-4 to TRBJ2-5, with D possibly TRBD1 on 5 matching bases. V was pared by 2 bases and J by 3 bases, with 10 bases between. The CDR3 consists of 14 residues. The CDR3 region has the DNA TGTGCCAGCAGTTTACGGCAGGGCGAAGAGACCCAGTACTTC. Its protein product is CASSLRQGEETQYF.

This clonotype was picked up many times. The chain has TRBV2 and TRBJ1-4; 7 bases map to TRBD1. J gave up 5 bases and V 8 bases, and 11 bases lay outside the gene matches. The CDR3 is 15 amino acids. The germline V gene encodes CDR1 SNHLY and CDR2 FYNNEI. The CDR3 loop is CASGDPGQPNEKLFF. The CDR3 coding sequence is TGTGCCAGCGGGGATCCGGGACAGCCAAATGAAAAACTGTTTTTT.

This clonotype was counted only a few times. J is TRBJ2-1 and V is TRBV20-1, with 11 bases matching TRBD2. Germline-derived CDR1 and CDR2 are DFQATT and SNEGSKA (reference sequence). V shed 6 bases, J shed 4 bases, and the junction held 8 bases outside the gene matches. This CDR3 is built from 15 residues. The CDR3 DNA sequence: TGCAGTGCCGCGAGCGGGACTAGCGGATACAATGAGCAGTTCTTC. Its translation: CSAASGTSGYNEQFF.

This clonotype was detected only a few times. This chain connects TRBV19 to TRBJ2-7; 7 nucleotides line up with TRBD1. This CDR3 region has 12 residues. Per the germline V gene, CDR1 is LNHDA and CDR2 is SQIVND (reference sequence). V was clipped by 11 bases and J by 5 bases; unmatched bases: 9. The CDR3: CASGQGGNEQYF. The CDR3 coding sequence is TGTGCCTCAGGACAAGGGGGCAACGAGCAGTACTTC.